This entry lists 2 T cell receptor beta chains sequenced from one sample in a study of T cell changes during pregnancy in multiple sclerosis. The repertoire was sequenced with immunoSEQ multiplex PCR; TCRdb's copy has only in-frame clones and lacks some. The data hold tens of thousands of clones, with 85% to 95% observed a single time. The sequences come from CD4+ T cells from peripheral blood mononuclear cells, collected in the second trimester of pregnancy. Receptors originate from a female donor with multiple sclerosis, enrolled in a pregnancy study.

The chain employs TRBV7-2 and TRBJ2-1; 8 nucleotides line up with TRBD2. Germline CDR1 SGHTA, CDR2 FQGNSA. V lost 1 base, J lost 6 bases, and 14 bases stayed unmatched. The CDR3 sequence is 18 residues long. DNA of the CDR3: TGTGCCAGCAGCTTAGTAGGTTCGGGGGGGCCCCTTTCCAATGAGCAGTTCTTC. Translation gives CASSLVGSGGPLSNEQFF.

The V and J genes are TRBV5-1 and TRBJ2-1, with D possibly TRBD2 on 7 matching bases. This CDR3 region has 14 residues. Germline assignment: CDR1 SGHRS and CDR2 YFSETQ. V lost 4 bases, J lost 10 bases, and 18 bases lay in between. The DNA of the CDR3 is TGCGCCAGCAGCCCTAGGGGGGGTTTAGGGGAGCAGTTCTTC. Translated: CASSPRGGLGEQFF.